These T cell receptor beta chains were read from a single sample in a study of early T cells in non-severe SARS-CoV-2 infection. TCRdb itself ran the 5' RACE reads through MiXCR, one entry per CDR3 protein. The sample carries some 19,000 distinct CDR3 sequences, 4% to 5.5% recorded once. Sample: whole blood. The receptors originated from an adult who was a healthcare worker with PCR-confirmed SARS-CoV-2 infection or an uninfected control (not recorded which). Each CDR3 is given with its conserved first and last residue. Fields, in order: V gene, clone size, D gene, J gene, CDR3 DNA, CDR3 protein. The D gene is left open where the match is weak. The size field is filled for only some rows; it gives once, few, many or a size class.

TRBV12-3/TRBV12-4	many	TRBD2	TRBJ2-1	TGTGCCAGCAGTTTAGGCCGAGCGGGGGGAAATGAGCAGTTCTTC	CASSLGRAGGNEQFF
TRBV20-1	medium-sized	NA	TRBJ2-3	TGCAGTGCTAGAAAAAGGAGCGGAATCACAGATACGCAGTATTTT	CSARKRSGITDTQYF
TRBV4-1	many	NA	TRBJ1-1	TGCGCCAGCAGCCAAGTTCGAGATCTACCTGAAGCTTTCTTT	CASSQVRDLPEAFF
TRBV10-1	many	TRBD2	TRBJ2-1	TGCGCCAGCAGTGTTAGCGGGGGGAGCGACAATGAGCAGTTCTTC	CASSVSGGSDNEQFF
TRBV7-6	many	TRBD1	TRBJ1-2	TGTGCCAGCAGCTTAGTTACAGGGGAAGGCTACACCTTC	CASSLVTGEGYTF
TRBV5-6	NA	TRBD1	TRBJ1-2	TGTGCCAGCAGCTTGGCGGGACAGTACGGCTACACCTTC	CASSLAGQYGYTF
TRBV20-1	many	NA	TRBJ1-3	TGCAGTGCGGAAAACAGGGATAGGGGTAACACCATATATTTT	CSAENRDRGNTIYF
TRBV7-2	many	NA	TRBJ2-3	TGTGCCAGCAGCTTAGCGTCTGCTAGCGGCACAGATACGCAGTATTTT	CASSLASASGTDTQYF
TRBV13	many	NA	TRBJ2-7	TGTGCCAGCAGCGCCGGGGGGCTCCTTTCCTACGAGCAGTACTTC	CASSAGGLLSYEQYF
TRBV7-9	NA	NA	TRBJ2-3	TGTGCCAGCAGCTTGGCGATGGATACAGATACGCAGTATTTT	CASSLAMDTDTQYF
TRBV5-1	many	TRBD2	TRBJ2-1	TGCGCCAGCAGCTTAGGGACTAGCGGGCCAGAGCAGTTCTTC	CASSLGTSGPEQFF
TRBV11-3	many	NA	TRBJ2-2	TGTGCCAGCAGCCCCTCCCCGGGGAGGCACGGGGAGCTGTTTTTT	CASSPSPGRHGELFF
TRBV6-2/TRBV6-3	NA	NA	TRBJ2-1	TGTGCCAGCAGTTTTTCCACAGGGTACGGTGAGCAGTTCTTC	CASSFSTGYGEQFF
TRBV7-9	many	TRBD1	TRBJ1-5	TGTGCCAGCAGCACGACAGGGCACGGGCAGCCCCAGCATTTT	CASSTTGHGQPQHF
TRBV4-1	many	NA	TRBJ2-1	TGCGCCAGCAGCCAAGCGACTCTCAATGAGCAGTTCTTC	CASSQATLNEQFF
TRBV19	NA	NA	TRBJ2-3	TGTGCCAGTAGTACTGGGTTGGAAGATACGCAGTATTTT	CASSTGLEDTQYF
TRBV2	many	NA	TRBJ2-2	TGTGCCAGCGCGATTGACCACGGGGAGCTGTTTTTT	CASAIDHGELFF
TRBV7-9	NA	NA	TRBJ1-1	TGTGCCAGCAGCTCGAGGGGGAAAGGCACTGAAGCTTTCTTT	CASSSRGKGTEAFF
TRBV20-1	NA	NA	TRBJ2-1	TGCAGTGCTAGAGATTTCCTCGGGGGCAATGAGCAGTTCTTC	CSARDFLGGNEQFF
TRBV2	many	TRBD1	TRBJ1-5	TGTGCCAGCAGTGGGGACAGGGGAGCCAATCAGCCCCAGCATTTT	CASSGDRGANQPQHF
TRBV7-2	many	NA	TRBJ2-3	TGTGCCAGCAGCTACAGGCCAGCCCGTGGGACAGATACGCAGTATTTT	CASSYRPARGTDTQYF
TRBV7-2	many	NA	TRBJ1-2	TGTGCCAGCAGCTCATCGACAGCCTACTATGGCTACACCTTC	CASSSSTAYYGYTF
TRBV5-6	many	NA	TRBJ2-7	TGTGCCAGCAGCTTGGATGAGGGTCGGGAGCAGTACTTC	CASSLDEGREQYF
TRBV25-1	many	NA	TRBJ1-2	TGTGCCAGCAGTGAACGGGCAGCCATTGTTTACACCTTC	CASSERAAIVYTF
TRBV7-2	few	TRBD2	TRBJ2-7	TGTGCCAGCAGCCCCGAAAGCGGGGATAACGAGCAGTACTTC	CASSPESGDNEQYF
TRBV20-1	medium-sized	NA	TRBJ2-3	TGCAGTGCTAGAGATGTGAGAGATACGCAGTATTTT	CSARDVRDTQYF
TRBV7-6	many	NA	TRBJ1-3	TGTGCCAGCAGCGCCAAAATTGGAAACACCATATATTTT	CASSAKIGNTIYF
TRBV29-1	many	NA	TRBJ2-7	TGCAGCGTCGAGCAAGCGAACGAGCAGTACTTC	CSVEQANEQYF
TRBV30	many	TRBD1	TRBJ2-7	TGTGCCTGGACTCGGGGACAGGACTCCTACGAGCAGTACTTC	CAWTRGQDSYEQYF
TRBV29-1	medium-sized	NA	TRBJ2-3	TGCAGCCTATTACTCCGGGGTACGCAGTATTTT	CSLLLRGTQYF
TRBV15	medium-sized	TRBD1	TRBJ1-1	TGTGCCACCAGCAGAGATAGGACAGGGGCCTACACTGAAGCTTTCTTT	CATSRDRTGAYTEAFF
TRBV20-1	many	NA	TRBJ2-5	TGCAGTGCCGGTATAGAGACCCAGTACTTC	CSAGIETQYF
TRBV27	many	NA	TRBJ1-2	TGTGCCAGCAGTTTATCGCCGGCAGGACCTCCCACAACCGATTCTAACTATGGCTACACCTTC	CASSLSPAGPPTTDSNYGYTF
TRBV27	few	NA	TRBJ1-1	TGTGCCAGCAGTACCAAGAGGGGCACTGAAGCTTTCTTT	CASSTKRGTEAFF
TRBV27	many	NA	TRBJ1-2	TGTGCCAGCAGTTTGAACGGGGTCCGGAGAAACTATGGCTACACCTTC	CASSLNGVRRNYGYTF
TRBV29-1	NA	NA	TRBJ2-3	TGCAGCGTTAATGGGGTCACAGATACGCAGTATTTT	CSVNGVTDTQYF
TRBV7-9	many	TRBD1	TRBJ1-1	TGTGCCAGCAGCTTTCAGGGGGGCCTCACTGAAGCTTTCTTT	CASSFQGGLTEAFF
TRBV7-2	few	NA	TRBJ1-1	TGTGCCAGCAGCTTTATAGGGACTACGATCCGAGGCACTGAAGCTTTCTTT	CASSFIGTTIRGTEAFF
TRBV7-9	NA	NA	TRBJ2-4	TGTGCCAGCAGCTTAAAAGGCGACATTCAGTACTTC	CASSLKGDIQYF
TRBV28	many	NA	TRBJ2-3	TGTGCCAGCAGTTACGGGGCAGGGAGGTCTACAGATACGCAGTATTTT	CASSYGAGRSTDTQYF
TRBV20-1	many	NA	TRBJ1-4	TGCAGTGTCCAGTCCGGGACGGAAAATGAAAAACTGTTTTTT	CSVQSGTENEKLFF
TRBV7-6	many	TRBD2	TRBJ2-2	TGTGCCAGCAGCTCGTATTCTAGCGGGGGCAACACCGGGGAGCTGTTTTTT	CASSSYSSGGNTGELFF
TRBV4-2	many	NA	TRBJ1-6	TGTGCCAGCAGCCAAGAGAAATGGAATTCACCCCTCCACTTT	CASSQEKWNSPLHF
TRBV7-2	NA	NA	TRBJ2-3	TGTGCCAGCAGCTTCGCCTCCCCCGGGGCAGATACGCAGTATTTT	CASSFASPGADTQYF
TRBV20-1	many	NA	TRBJ1-4	TGCAGTGCTGAGACTGGGGAAAAACTGTTTTTT	CSAETGEKLFF
TRBV12-3/TRBV12-4	many	TRBD1	TRBJ1-5	TGTGCCAGCAGCGTGACGGGACAGAGTCAGCCCCAGCATTTT	CASSVTGQSQPQHF
TRBV5-1	many	NA	TRBJ2-3	TGCGCCAGCAGCTTGGATGGGCTTACTAGCACAGATACGCAGTATTTT	CASSLDGLTSTDTQYF